This T cell receptor (beta chain) was found in a study of T cell clones after liver transplantation. About the research overall: TCRbeta sequencing after a pre-transplant mixed lymphocyte reaction identified graft-donor-reactive clones, later tracked in post-transplant blood. Tolerant meant at least one year fully off immunosuppression without liver enzymes above twice normal. HCV positivity affected three of eight recipients; the rest lacked autoimmune or viral indications.

Sequenced by immunoSEQ multiplex PCR; TCRdb stores in-frame clones only, minus some. The sample has tens of thousands of clones; 80% to 85% are singletons. With 5 bases removed from V and 5 bases from J, the gap between germline ends came to 21 bases. Germline values: CDR1 SGHTA, CDR2 FQGTGA. The CDR3 is 16 amino acids. The V and J genes are TRBV7-3 and TRBJ1-1, with D possibly TRBD1 on 6 matching bases. The receptor's source is a human patient who received a liver transplant. Some T cells may be graft donor cells. This specimen consisted of CD4+ T cells from blood, obtained about 50 months after liver transplant. The CDR3 here is CASSPPGGARWTEAFF. CDR3 DNA sequence: TGTGCCAGCAGCCCACCGGGGGGGGCGCGGTGGACTGAAGCTTTCTTT.